This T cell receptor (beta chain) was found in a study of OX40 agonist ivuxolimab in advanced cancers. Study summary: Patients got intravenous ivuxolimab at 0.01 to 10 mg/kg every 2 weeks. Averaging 60 years in age, with a range of about 23 to 79, the cohort was around 85% male. Prior anti-PD-1, anti-PD-L1 or anti-CTLA-4 therapy was allowed; less than 45% had some.

On this clone: The antigen remains unidentified.

V dropped 6 bases and J dropped 8 bases, with 17 bases sitting between them. CDR1 and CDR2 from the germline V gene are SGHTS and YDEGEE. CDR3 length: 13 amino acids. Only in-frame clones appear in the TCRdb table, and some are missing; sequencing was by immunoSEQ multiplex PCR. The table lists around 79,000 clones, 80% to 95% of them singletons. Broader study findings: The CD4+ and CD8+ T cells in the blood had expanded clonally by week 6 at 0.1 to 3.0 mg/kg.

The chain couples TRBV5-8 to TRBJ1-2; D is possibly TRBD1 (5 bases). Material: CD4+ or CD8+ T cells sorted from blood, obtained in a trial of the OX40 agonist ivuxolimab. The source of this sequence is an adult with an advanced solid tumor such as melanoma, head and neck, liver or kidney cancer. This chain's CDR3 is CASTGGGTRGYTF. The CDR3 DNA is TGTGCCAGCACGGGCGGGGGGACTCGCGGCTACACCTTC.